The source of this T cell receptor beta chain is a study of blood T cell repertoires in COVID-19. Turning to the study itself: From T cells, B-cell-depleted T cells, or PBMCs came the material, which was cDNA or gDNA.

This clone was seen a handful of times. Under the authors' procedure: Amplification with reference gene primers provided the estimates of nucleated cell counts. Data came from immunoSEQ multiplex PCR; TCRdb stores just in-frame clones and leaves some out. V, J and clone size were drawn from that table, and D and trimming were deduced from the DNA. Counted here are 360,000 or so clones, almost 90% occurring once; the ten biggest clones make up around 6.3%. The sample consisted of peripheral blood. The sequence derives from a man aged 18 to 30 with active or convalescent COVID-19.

DNA for the CDR3: TGTGCCACCAGTGCCAGGGTAACAAGGCAGCCCCAGCATTTT. Its translation is CATSARVTRQPQHF. This chain joins TRBV24-1 and TRBJ1-5, with TRBD1 as a possible D gene (5 bases). The CDR3 is made up of 14 amino acids. Germline lookup yields CDR1 KGHDR and CDR2 SFDVKD. Trimming removed 5 bases from V and 7 bases from J, with 14 bases in between.